This T cell receptor beta chain was recovered during a study of identical twins. This clonotype occurred a few times. The antigen is undetermined. Study-level findings and limits: Clonotypes of the beta chain that were abundant in cord blood carried fewer insertions (memory repertoires showed none). The degree of excess twin sharing was weaker in beta out-of-frame sequences.

Each CDR3 protein is one row after TCRdb ran MiXCR on the 5' RACE reads. The data hold roughly 770,000 distinct CDR3 sequences, with 18% observed a single time. Trimming at V came to 1 base and at J to 6 bases, leaving 8 bases not matched to a gene. Germline V gene sequence: CDR1 DFQATT, CDR2 SNEGSKA (reference sequence). This CDR3 is 16 amino acids long. This sample also appeared in a second study, on T cells expressing NK-cell markers. Turning to that study: The TCR beta repertoires were obtained from sorted CD3+CD56+NKG2C+, CD3+CD56+NKG2C- and CD3+CD56-NKG2C+ T cells. For several donors, the dominant NKG2C+ clonotypes made up roughly 1.0-8% of their CD8+ T cells.

This clonotype originated in a woman between 18 and 29 years old in good health. This chain links TRBV20-1 with TRBJ2-3; TRBD2 aligns across 12 bases. Sequencing was done on a sample of PBMCs. The CDR3 coding sequence is TGCAGTGCTAGAGGTACACTAGCGGGAGGACCTGATACGCAGTATTTT. This codes for CSARGTLAGGPDTQYF.